One TCR beta chain is described in this entry. This clonotype showed up just a few times. Its cognate antigen has yet to be identified. Base quality data are lacking; no much larger clone is found one base away. This specimen comes from a study of T-cell reconstitution after alpha-beta-depleted transplantation in children (dated by TCRdb to the mid-2010s). Notes on the research overall: Using TCR repertoire profiling, the study quantitatively followed how T-cell immune reconstitution unfolded in children after TCRalphabeta/CD19-depleted allogeneic hematopoietic cell transplantation.

The treatment or condition label for this specimen denotes: allogeneic hematopoietic cell transplantation with graft depleted of TCRalphabeta T cells and CD19 B cells. Transplant recipients were children who received TCRalphabeta/CD19-depleted allogeneic hematopoietic cell grafts. The full study reports these points: In some patients, the high TCRbeta diversity seen at day 60 was put down to recipient T cells and intrathymic progenitors that had survived conditioning. Apparently early alphabetaT-cell count recovery about two months after transplant reportedly relied on only several hundred rapidly expanded clones derived from non-depleted graft cells. Hyperexpanded clone frequencies declined over subsequent months; after one year, T-cell counts and TCRbeta diversity were mostly attributed to newly produced T cells.

Preparation of the library involved PCR. Sequenced using an Illumina HiSeq 2500. Molecular barcoding was employed in the preparation of TCR libraries, with unique molecular identifiers being used to normalize TCRbeta repertoire quantification. TCRdb took the public reads, trimmed them with fastp at Q25, ran MiXCR for clone calling and kept in-frame beta chains. When rows share a CDR3 protein, they turn into one entry using the most common DNA and genes. The sample table holds about 980,000 distinct CDR3 sequences, of which around 30% were seen once. The ten largest clones represent roughly 31% of the sample. After removal of 4 bases from V and 1 base from J, the junction retains 6 bases not matched to a gene. Counted from cysteine to phenylalanine, this CDR3 has 16 amino acids. Only CDR3 DNA remains: 48 bases, in frame from the first base. The germline V gene yields MGHRA for CDR1 and YSYEKL for CDR2.

The sample was PBMCs, mostly from graft donor cells, taken 360 days after TCRalphabeta/CD19-depleted stem cell transplant. The sequence links TRBV4-1 to TRBJ2-2; 7 bases in the junction line up with TRBD2. This sequence was found in a boy under two years old who had a stem cell transplant for SCID, so the T cells may come from the graft donor. The CDR3 reads as follows: CASSRGLVRNTGELFF. In nucleotides, the sequence is TGCGCCAGCAGCCGAGGACTAGTTCGGAACACCGGGGAGCTGTTTTTT.